The entry below gives a single T cell receptor (beta chain) sequence along with its context. This record belongs to a study of blood T cell repertoires in COVID-19. Study-wide background: Sample material is recorded as cDNA or gDNA derived from T cells, B-cell-depleted T cells, or PBMCs.

Authors' methods: Amplifying reference gene primers gave estimates of nucleated cell counts. Sequencing was performed with immunoSEQ multiplex PCR; in TCRdb, only in-frame clones are kept and a portion is missing. V and J calls and clone size follow that table, whereas D and trimming were derived from the DNA. Of 300,000 to 350,000 clones listed, approximately 90% are singletons. J lost 8 bases, V lost 4 bases, and 11 bases had no gene match. This CDR3 contains 15 residues. In germline, CDR1 is LNHNV, CDR2 YYDKDF (reference sequence). This study enrolled people aged roughly 18 to 100 from 24 US geographic areas. It was within 2 weeks before study entry that exposed participants met a COVID-19 case.

This clonotype was obtained from a young woman who had been exposed to COVID-19. This chain joins TRBV15 and TRBJ2-1; 7 nucleotides line up with TRBD1. Sequencing was done on a sample of PBMCs or T cells enriched from blood (not recorded which). Here the CDR3 reads CATSTEGKGADEQFF. The CDR3 region has the DNA TGTGCCACCAGCACCGAAGGAAAGGGGGCGGATGAGCAGTTCTTC.